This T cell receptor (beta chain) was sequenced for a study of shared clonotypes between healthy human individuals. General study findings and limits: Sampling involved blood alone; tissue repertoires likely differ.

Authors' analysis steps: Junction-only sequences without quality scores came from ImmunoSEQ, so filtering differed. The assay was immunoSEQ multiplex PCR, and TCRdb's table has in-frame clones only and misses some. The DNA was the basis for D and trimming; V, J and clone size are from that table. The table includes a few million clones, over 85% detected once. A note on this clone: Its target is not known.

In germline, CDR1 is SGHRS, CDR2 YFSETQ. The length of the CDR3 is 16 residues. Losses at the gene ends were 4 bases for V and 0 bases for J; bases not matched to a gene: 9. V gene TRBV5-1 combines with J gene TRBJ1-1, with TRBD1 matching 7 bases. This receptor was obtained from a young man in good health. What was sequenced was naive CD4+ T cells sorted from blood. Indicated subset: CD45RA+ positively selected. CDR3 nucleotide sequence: TGCGCCAGCAGCCCTAGTTCTACAGGGGTGAACACTGAAGCTTTCTTT. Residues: CASSPSSTGVNTEAFF.